What follows describes a single T cell receptor beta chain. Its antigen is unknown. The source of the sample is a study of CD8+CD57+ T cells in acquired aplastic anemia. Study-level results: A set of approximately 29 CD8+ CDR3 sequences was shared between patients and controls, and these sequences appeared highly expressed in patients.

The patients chosen for sequencing had shown expansion of CD8+CD57+ cells (detected by flow cytometry). Among the patients, all had severe acquired aplastic anemia. None of the patients had been given any therapy when their blood was sampled. V gave up 5 bases and J gave up 3 bases; unmatched junction bases: 13. The CDR3 covers 16 residues. The germline V gene has CDR1 ENHRY and CDR2 SYGVKD. Genomic DNA served as template for TCR beta VDJ and CDR3 profiling. TCRdb reprocessed the reads via MiXCR and lists one record per CDR3 protein. The top ten clones hold about 1.8% of a sample with 150,000 to 200,000 distinct CDR3 sequences, over 40% of them seen once.

The sequencing input was sorted CD4+, CD8+, or CD8+CD57+ T cells (not recorded which) from PBMCs. The source is a human donor with aplastic anemia. V gene TRBV10-3 combines with J gene TRBJ2-7; 7 positions agree with TRBD2. The CDR3 bases are TGTGCCATCAGTTATGGACTAGTGGGAGCTTTCTACGAGCAGTACTTC. As protein: CAISYGLVGAFYEQYF.